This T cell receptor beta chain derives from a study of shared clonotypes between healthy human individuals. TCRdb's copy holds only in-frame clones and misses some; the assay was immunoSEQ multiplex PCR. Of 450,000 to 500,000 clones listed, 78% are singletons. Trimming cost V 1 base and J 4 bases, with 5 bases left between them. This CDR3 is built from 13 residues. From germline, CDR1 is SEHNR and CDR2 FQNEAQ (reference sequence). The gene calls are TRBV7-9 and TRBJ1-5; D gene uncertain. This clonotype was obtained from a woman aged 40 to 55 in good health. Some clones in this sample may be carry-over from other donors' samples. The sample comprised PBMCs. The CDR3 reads CASSLDGNQPQHF. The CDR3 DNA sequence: TGTGCCAGCAGCTTAGACGGTAATCAGCCCCAGCATTTT.